This T cell receptor beta chain was sequenced during a study of blood T cell repertoires in COVID-19. Study-wide context: Italy, Spain and the United States were the sources of the convalescent and acute COVID-19 samples. The analysed material was cDNA or gDNA that came from T cells, B-cell-depleted T cells, or PBMCs.

Original methodology: Reference gene primers were amplified, and this amplification served to estimate nucleated cell counts. The method was immunoSEQ multiplex PCR; TCRdb's version includes in-frame clones alone and lacks a portion of them. That table gives V, J and clone size, and the DNA gave D and trimming. The repertoire includes some 200,000 clones, 86% of them detected once, and more than 0.7% sits in the top ten. Per the germline V gene, CDR1 is SGHVS and CDR2 is FNYEAQ. V lost 1 base and J lost 2, with 11 bases in between. The CDR3 has 15 amino acids. The rearrangement uses TRBV7-6 and TRBJ1-1, with a weak D call TRBD1 (6 bases). Source material: peripheral blood. The TCR comes from a woman between 70 and 85 years old with acute or convalescent COVID-19. The CDR3 sequence: CASSLDLDSNTEAFF. The DNA of the CDR3 is TGTGCCAGCAGCTTAGACCTGGACAGCAACACTGAAGCTTTCTTT.